The 27 T cell receptor beta chains below come from one sample, sequenced in a study of cytomegalovirus exposure and HLA in healthy donors. The PCR ran on 60 Vbeta and 13 Jbeta primers. Method: immunoSEQ multiplex PCR; TCRdb's copy keeps in-frame clones and lacks some. This table holds roughly 120,000 clones, roughly 80% found once. Sequencing was carried out using PBMCs. The receptors stem from a woman younger than 45 in good health and CMV-seronegative.

The V call is TRBV14, the J call TRBJ2-5, with D uncertain. The CDR3 totals 15 residues. Germline CDR1 and CDR2: SGHDN and FVKESK. The V and J ends lost 0 bases and 4 bases respectively, with 12 bases between them. Here the CDR3 DNA reads TGTGCCAGCAGCCAAGATCTTATTCCAGGAGAGACCCAGTACTTC. Amino acids: CASSQDLIPGETQYF.

J is TRBJ1-1 and V is TRBV29-1, with D uncertain. The CDR3 has 12 amino acids. Germline V gene sequence: CDR1 SQVTM, CDR2 ANQGSEA. The V and J ends lost 0 bases and 5 bases respectively, with 7 bases between them. The CDR3 protein is CSVEDRGTEAFF. For the CDR3, the DNA is TGCAGCGTTGAAGATCGGGGAACTGAAGCTTTCTTT. The full variable domain, its missing parts supplied by reference TRBV29-1 and TRBJ1-1, is SAVISQKPSRDICQRGTSLTIQCQVDSQVTMMFWYRQQPGQSLTLIATANQGSEATYESGFVIDKFPISRPNLTFSTLTVSNMSPEDSSIYLCSVEDRGTEAFFGQGTRLTVV.

The V call is TRBV9, the J call TRBJ2-1; 8 nucleotides agree with TRBD2. This CDR3 has 14 amino acids. The germline V gene has CDR1 SGDLS and CDR2 YYNGEE. V gave up 2 bases and J gave up 8 bases; unmatched junction bases: 6. In DNA form, the CDR3 reads TGTGCCAGCAGCGTCATCCCGGGGGGGCATGAGCAGTTCTTC. Its translation: CASSVIPGGHEQFF.

J is TRBJ1-4 and V is TRBV15, with TRBD1 as a possible D gene (5 bases). The CDR3 has 12 residues. The V end was cut by 3 bases, the J end by 8 bases, with 7 bases between. Looked up from germline, CDR1 is LNHNV and CDR2 is YYDKDF (reference sequence). The DNA for the CDR3 is TGTGCCACCAGCAGTGGGGCAGAAAAACTGTTTTTT. The encoded protein is CATSSGAEKLFF.

The chain uses TRBV30 and TRBJ2-7, with 10 bases identical to TRBD1. The CDR3 is made up of 14 amino acids. The J segment lost 5 bases and the V segment lost 7 bases, leaving 11 bases of the junction unmatched. Germline CDR1 is GTSNPN and CDR2 is SVGIG (reference sequence). The CDR3 here is CASKIMDRGNEQYF. CDR3 bases: TGTGCCTCAAAGATCATGGACAGGGGGAACGAGCAGTACTTC.

The gene calls are TRBV29-1 and TRBJ2-3; the D gene is possibly TRBD2 (7 bases). CDR3 length: 15 amino acids. V lost 4 bases and J 0 bases, leaving 14 bases between the germline ends. Germline V gene sequence: CDR1 SQVTM, CDR2 ANQGSEA. In DNA, the CDR3 is TGCAGCGTTGGGGGGGGCTGGGACAGCACAGATACGCAGTATTTT. This sequence encodes CSVGGGWDSTDTQYF.

In its sample, this clone was seen once. This chain links TRBV11-3 with TRBJ2-1; D is perhaps TRBD1 (6 bases). Trimming removed 3 bases from V and 2 bases from J, with 14 bases in between. Germline CDR1 and CDR2: SGHNT and YENEEA. CDR3 length: 16 amino acids. The CDR3 DNA sequence: TGTGCCAGCAGCTTCACTTCAGGGGCCACCTACAATGAGCAGTTCTTC. This gives the protein CASSFTSGATYNEQFF.

This clone turned up a few times. V and J are TRBV6-4 and TRBJ1-5; D remains ambiguous. There are 15 residues in the CDR3. The germline V gene encodes CDR1 MRHNA and CDR2 SNTAGT. The V gene lost 7 bases and the J gene lost 5 bases, with 18 bases spanning the gap. The CDR3 DNA follows: TGTGCCAGCACCTTGTTTAGGAGGGTCGATCAGCCCCAGCATTTT. It yields the protein CASTLFRRVDQPQHF.

The V gene is TRBV5-6, the J gene TRBJ2-7; possible D gene TRBD1, 6 bases. This CDR3 spans 14 amino acids. The V end was cut by 4 bases, the J end by 4 bases, with 15 bases between. Germline CDR1 reads SGHDT; CDR2 reads YYEEEE. This CDR3 reads CASSRRGSGYEQYF. DNA of the CDR3: TGTGCCAGCAGCCGCAGGGGTTCGGGGTACGAGCAGTACTTC.

This chain connects TRBV7-9 to TRBJ1-1; 9 bases align to TRBD1. Germline CDR1 reads SEHNR; CDR2 reads FQNEAQ (reference sequence). The CDR3 loop spans 15 amino acids. Germline trimming cut 5 bases from V and 6 bases from J; bases unmatched to any gene: 10. The CDR3 is CASSPLRTGGSEAFF. CDR3 in DNA: TGTGCCAGCAGCCCATTACGTACAGGGGGCTCTGAAGCTTTCTTT.

The V and J genes are TRBV9 and TRBJ1-2; D perhaps matches TRBD1 (6 bases). V lost 4 bases to trimming and J lost 5 bases, with 18 bases between them. CDR3 length: 15 amino acids. Germline loops: CDR1 SGDLS, CDR2 YYNGEE. Written as DNA, the CDR3 is TGTGCCAGCAGCCCCTCACCGGACAGAACTTATGGCTACACCTTC. Encoded protein: CASSPSPDRTYGYTF.

The rearrangement uses TRBV18 and TRBJ1-1; weak D call: TRBD1 (5 bases). Germline V gene lookup returns CDR1 KGHSH and CDR2 LQKENI. There are 14 residues in the CDR3. V was cut by 2 bases and J by 2 bases, with 9 bases left in between. CDR3 nucleotides: TGTGCCAGCTCACCAGCAGGGCCAAACACTGAAGCTTTCTTT. Amino acids: CASSPAGPNTEAFF.

This clone was detected only a few times. The gene calls are TRBV6-6 and TRBJ1-1; tentative D call: TRBD1 (6 bases). This CDR3 is 13 amino acids long. CDR1 and CDR2 (germline): MNHNY, SVGAGI (reference sequence). V lost 6 bases to trimming and J lost 1 base, with 9 bases between them. CDR3 loop: CASRSQGNTEAFF. The CDR3 DNA follows: TGTGCCAGCAGGTCACAGGGGAACACTGAAGCTTTCTTT.

There are a few counts of this clone. The chain joins TRBV7-2 to TRBJ2-7; 10 bases are a match to TRBD2. The CDR3 extends over 16 amino acids. From germline, CDR1 is SGHTA and CDR2 FQGNSA. V was clipped by 5 bases and J by 4 bases; unmatched bases: 11. The CDR3 region has the DNA TGTGCCAGCAGCGCCGACAGAGCGGGAGGGCCATACGAGCAGTACTTC. Protein product: CASSADRAGGPYEQYF.

The V call is TRBV5-4, the J call TRBJ2-5, with TRBD2 identical over 9 bases. The CDR3 length is 15 residues. The J segment lost 5 bases and the V segment lost 3 bases, leaving 8 bases of the junction unmatched. The germline CDR1 and CDR2 sequences are SGHNT and YYREEE (reference sequence). CDR3 DNA: TGTGCCAGCAGCTCCTTAGCGGGAGAATTGGAGACCCAGTACTTC. Its protein is CASSSLAGELETQYF.

The V call is TRBV29-1, the J call TRBJ2-6; D not resolved. The CDR3 has 12 amino acids. Per germline, CDR1 SQVTM and CDR2 ANQGSEA. Trimming pared 6 bases from V and 1 base from J, leaving 4 bases between. The DNA of the CDR3 is TGCAGCGTAACATCTGGGGCCAACGTCCTGACTTTC. Encoded protein: CSVTSGANVLTF.

This clone appeared once. J is TRBJ1-5 and V is TRBV2, with 8 bases identical to TRBD1. The ends lost 6 bases at V and 2 bases at J; junction bases unmatched: 3. Germline assignment: CDR1 SNHLY and CDR2 FYNNEI. The length of the CDR3 is 14 residues. In nucleotides, the CDR3 is TGTGCCAGCAGATTGACAGGGGGCAATCAGCCCCAGCATTTT. It is translated as CASRLTGGNQPQHF.

The gene calls are TRBV4-2 and TRBJ1-5, with 8 bases fitting TRBD1. V trimming: 0 bases; J trimming: 1 base; junction bases outside the gene matches: 2. This CDR3 is 16 amino acids long. CDR1 and CDR2 (germline): LGHNA, YNFKEQ. The CDR3 region has the DNA TGTGCCAGCAGCCAAGACCGGACAGGGAGCAATCAGCCCCAGCATTTT. Amino acid sequence: CASSQDRTGSNQPQHF.

V and J are TRBV19 and TRBJ1-1; possibly TRBD1 for D (6 bases). V lost 3 bases, J lost 2 bases, and 13 bases lay in between. CDR1 is LNHDA, CDR2 SQIVND, per germline (reference sequence). The CDR3 loop spans 15 amino acids. The CDR3 DNA follows: TGTGCCAGTAGTATCAGACAGGTACTTAACACTGAAGCTTTCTTT. It is translated as CASSIRQVLNTEAFF. The entire variable domain, with the rest obtained from reference TRBV19 and TRBJ1-1, is as follows: DGGITQSPKYLFRKEGQNVTLSCEQNLNHDAMYWYRQDPGQGLRLIYYSQIVNDFQKGDIAEGYSVSREKKESFPLTVTSAQKNPTAFYLCASSIRQVLNTEAFFGQGTRLTVV.

The rearrangement uses TRBV6-1 and TRBJ2-1, with TRBD2 matching over 8 bases. CDR3 length: 13 residues. Germline lookup yields CDR1 MNHNS and CDR2 SASEGT. V lost 10 bases and J lost 7; bases outside the gene matches: 9. The CDR3 DNA follows: TGTGCCACGCCCGGGACTAGAAGTAATGAGCAGTTCTTC. Protein product: CATPGTRSNEQFF.

CDR3 residues: CASSLWPNSPLHF. The CDR3 DNA is TGTGCCAGCAGCTTATGGCCGAATTCACCCCTCCACTTT. The chain recombines TRBV7-2 with TRBJ1-6; D ambiguous. This CDR3 is built from 13 residues. Germline CDR1 is SGHTA and CDR2 is FQGNSA. V was trimmed by 2 bases and J by 7 bases, leaving 6 bases between them.

The J gene is TRBJ2-1, the V gene TRBV5-1, with TRBD2 matching 8 bases. This CDR3 has 15 amino acids. CDR1 and CDR2 from the germline V gene are SGHRS and YFSETQ. Losses at the gene ends were 0 bases for V and 2 bases for J; bases not matched to a gene: 1. The CDR3 is CASSLVAGTYNEQFF. CDR3 DNA: TGCGCCAGCAGCTTGGTAGCGGGGACCTACAATGAGCAGTTCTTC.

The chain carries TRBV30 and TRBJ2-6; TRBD2 might be the D (5 bases). V was shortened by 4 bases and J by 2 bases, with 15 bases between the two germline ends. The CDR3 spans 16 residues. Germline V CDR1 and CDR2: GTSNPN, SVGIG (reference sequence). In DNA, the CDR3 is TGTGCCTGGAATTCACCGGGGAGAACTGGGGCCAACGTCCTGACTTTC. Translating gives CAWNSPGRTGANVLTF.

This clone was recorded once. The chain uses TRBV6-1 and TRBJ2-3, with TRBD1 matching 10 bases. The CDR3 loop spans 15 amino acids. After removal of 4 bases from V and 7 bases from J, the junction contained 8 bases not matched to a gene. Germline assignment: CDR1 MNHNS and CDR2 SASEGT. As DNA, the CDR3 is TGTGCCAGCAGTGTGACAGGGGGCGGAGGTAATACGCAGTATTTT. This sequence encodes CASSVTGGGGNTQYF.

V usage is TRBV30 and J usage is TRBJ2-5; 7 bases map to TRBD2. The germline V gene has CDR1 GTSNPN and CDR2 SVGIG (reference sequence). V was clipped by 4 bases and J by 4 bases; unmatched bases: 3. The length of the CDR3 is 12 residues. The CDR3 region is CAWTIAGETQYF. In nucleotides, the CDR3 is TGTGCCTGGACCATAGCGGGAGAGACCCAGTACTTC.

V gene TRBV30 combines with J gene TRBJ2-1, with D possibly being TRBD2 (7 bases). Germline assignment: CDR1 GTSNPN and CDR2 SVGIG (reference sequence). CDR3 length: 15 residues. V gave up 3 bases and J gave up 1 base, with 13 bases separating them. Here the CDR3 reads CAWRGGDQSYNEQFF. The CDR3 DNA follows: TGTGCCTGGAGAGGGGGGGACCAATCCTACAATGAGCAGTTCTTC. Full variable domain (remainder filled in from reference TRBV30 and TRBJ2-1): SQTIHQWPATLVQPVGSPLSLECTVEGTSNPNLYWYRQAAGRGLQLLFYSVGIGQISSEVPQNLSASRPQDRQFILSSKKLLLSDSGFYLCAWRGGDQSYNEQFFGPGTRLTVL.

In this sample, this clone turned up once. This rearrangement joins TRBV5-1 to TRBJ2-7; weak D call: TRBD1 (6 bases). Germline CDR1 reads SGHRS; CDR2 reads YFSETQ. CDR3 length: 14 amino acids. Deletions cut 4 bases from V and 2 bases from J, with 13 bases between. The CDR3 region is CASSGGGQTYEQYF. CDR3 in DNA: TGCGCCAGCAGCGGGGGCGGACAGACCTACGAGCAGTACTTC.